The 28 T cell receptor beta chains below come from one sample, sequenced in a study of blood T cell repertoires in COVID-19. The method was immunoSEQ multiplex PCR; TCRdb's version includes in-frame clones alone and lacks a portion of them. The sample lists roughly 110,000 clones; over 60% were seen once. Sequences were obtained from peripheral blood. The receptors here all came from a man between 65 and 85 years old with acute or convalescent COVID-19.

The chain employs TRBV29-1 and TRBJ1-1; the D gene is possibly TRBD1 (5 bases). Germline assignment: CDR1 SQVTM and CDR2 ANQGSEA. This CDR3 comprises 13 residues. Trimming took off 1 base at V and 5 bases at J, with 11 bases between the two ends. The CDR3 is CSVEGAGWTEAFF. DNA for the CDR3: TGCAGCGTTGAAGGGGCAGGGTGGACTGAAGCTTTCTTT. Complete variable domain (other parts from reference TRBV29-1 and TRBJ1-1): SAVISQKPSRDICQRGTSLTIQCQVDSQVTMMFWYRQQPGQSLTLIATANQGSEATYESGFVIDKFPISRPNLTFSTLTVSNMSPEDSSIYLCSVEGAGWTEAFFGQGTRLTVV.

The V gene is TRBV7-9, the J gene TRBJ1-1; D not resolved. Germline V gene data show CDR1 as SEHNR and CDR2 as FQNEAQ (reference sequence). V was cut by 1 base and J by 11 bases, with 8 bases left in between. The CDR3 totals 11 residues. CDR3 in amino acids: CASSLGEAAFF. The DNA for the CDR3 is TGTGCCAGCAGCTTAGGGGAGGCGGCTTTCTTT.

The chain combines TRBV6-6 with TRBJ2-3; D is possibly TRBD2 (5 bases). The V and J ends lost 7 bases and 8 bases respectively, with 22 bases between them. The CDR3 is 15 amino acids. Germline V gives CDR1 MNHNY, CDR2 SVGAGI (reference sequence). CDR3 nucleotides: TGTGCCAGCAATTCCCCAGGAGGTAATAAAGTTACGCAGTATTTT. Translation gives CASNSPGGNKVTQYF.

The V and J genes are TRBV11-2 and TRBJ2-7; TRBD2 is a possible D gene (6 bases). The length of the CDR3 is 15 residues. V lost 1 base to trimming and J lost 3 bases, with 13 bases between them. From germline, CDR1 is SGHAT and CDR2 FQNNGV. This CDR3 reads CASSLGSRGFYEQYF. CDR3 in DNA: TGTGCCAGCAGCTTAGGCTCCCGGGGGTTCTACGAGCAGTACTTC.

V usage is TRBV14 and J usage is TRBJ1-1; possible D gene TRBD1, 5 bases. This CDR3 has 15 residues. Looked up from germline, CDR1 is SGHDN and CDR2 is FVKESK. V dropped 6 bases and J dropped 4 bases, with 18 bases sitting between them. CDR3 sequence: CASRLLGTGGTEAFF. DNA of the CDR3: TGTGCCAGCAGACTCTTGGGAACGGGGGGCACTGAAGCTTTCTTT.

The CDR3 sequence: CASSQEAPRNTEAFF. As DNA, the CDR3 is TGCGCCAGCAGCCAAGAAGCGCCTAGAAACACTGAAGCTTTCTTT. The chain links TRBV4-3 to TRBJ1-1; D is unclear. In germline, CDR1 is LGHNA, CDR2 YSLEER. V lost 0 bases, J lost 2 bases, and 10 bases lay in between. The CDR3 has 15 residues.

The chain has TRBV11-2 and TRBJ2-7; no clear D gene. Looked up from germline, CDR1 is SGHAT and CDR2 is FQNNGV. Trimming left V 2 bases short and J 4 bases short, with 3 bases between. The CDR3 sequence is 11 residues long. For the CDR3, the DNA is TGTGCCAGCAGCTTACTGTACGAGCAGTACTTC. Translated: CASSLLYEQYF. Complete variable domain (other parts from reference TRBV11-2 and TRBJ2-7): EAGVAQSPRYKIIEKRQSVAFWCNPISGHATLYWYQQILGQGPKLLIQFQNNGVVDDSQLPKDRFSAERLKGVDSTLKIQPAKLEDSAVYLCASSLLYEQYFGPGTRLTVT.

The chain is built from TRBV19 and TRBJ1-1; the D is unclear. CDR1 and CDR2 (germline): LNHDA, SQIVND (reference sequence). The CDR3 is 14 residues long. V was clipped by 0 bases and J by 1 base, with 6 bases between them. Written as DNA, the CDR3 is TGTGCCAGTAGTATAGACCGGGGGAACACTGAAGCTTTCTTT. This encodes CASSIDRGNTEAFF.

V usage is TRBV2 and J usage is TRBJ2-5; 7 positions agree with TRBD1. CDR1 SNHLY and CDR2 FYNNEI come from the germline V gene. V lost 0 bases, J lost 5 bases, and 6 bases stayed unmatched. The CDR3 is 15 amino acids. CDR3 nucleotide sequence: TGTGCCAGCAGTGAAGCGCGAGGGGGCTTGGAGACCCAGTACTTC. Translation gives CASSEARGGLETQYF.

The chain uses TRBV11-2 and TRBJ2-3; D not certain. The germline V and J ends were trimmed by 1 base and 2 bases, with 7 bases remaining between them. Germline CDR1 reads SGHAT; CDR2 reads FQNNGV. The CDR3 contains 14 residues. The CDR3 spells CASSLGPPTDTQYF. CDR3 coding DNA: TGTGCCAGCAGCTTAGGGCCCCCCACAGATACGCAGTATTTT.

This chain uses TRBV4-3 with TRBJ2-5, with D possibly matching TRBD1 (6 bases). The CDR3 loop spans 14 amino acids. Germline-derived CDR1 and CDR2 are LGHNA and YSLEER. The germline V and J ends were trimmed by 0 bases and 4 bases, with 9 bases remaining between them. CDR3 protein: CASSQDPRGETQYF. CDR3 coding DNA: TGCGCCAGCAGCCAAGATCCCAGGGGAGAGACCCAGTACTTC.

The chain links TRBV19 to TRBJ2-7; 8 nucleotides match TRBD1. The CDR3 spans 14 residues. V gave up 3 bases and J gave up 3 bases; unmatched junction bases: 4. Germline assignment: CDR1 LNHDA and CDR2 SQIVND (reference sequence). The chain's CDR3 is CASSILTGDYEQYF. CDR3 sequence (DNA): TGTGCCAGTAGTATCCTGACAGGGGACTACGAGCAGTACTTC.

This sequence joins TRBV7-2 and TRBJ2-3; 13 positions match TRBD2. Germline CDR1 reads SGHTA; CDR2 reads FQGNSA. The length of the CDR3 is 18 residues. Trimming at V came to 4 bases and at J to 5 bases, leaving 12 bases not matched to a gene. In DNA form, the CDR3 reads TGTGCCAGCAGCTCCCCCGCGGGACTAGCGGGGTTGAGAGATACGCAGTATTTT. This gives the protein CASSSPAGLAGLRDTQYF.

V and J are TRBV11-3 and TRBJ2-2; D is possibly TRBD2 (5 bases). In germline, CDR1 is SGHNT, CDR2 YENEEA. V was clipped by 9 bases and J by 4 bases, with 12 bases between them. The CDR3 is 13 residues long. In DNA, the CDR3 is TGTGCCAGTGGGAGAGGGAGCACCGGGGAGCTGTTTTTT. As protein: CASGRGSTGELFF.

V is TRBV5-1 and J is TRBJ2-5; 12 bases are a match to TRBD1. The germline CDR1 and CDR2 sequences are SGHRS and YFSETQ. The CDR3 runs 16 residues. V was clipped by 4 bases and J by 5 bases; unmatched bases: 9. CDR3 bases: TGCGCCAGCAGCCTTACCGGGACAGGGGGCGAGGAGACCCAGTACTTC. Translation gives CASSLTGTGGEETQYF.

This chain connects TRBV25-1 to TRBJ2-5, with no clear D. This CDR3 region has 12 residues. V lost 3 bases, J lost 6 bases, and 8 bases lay in between. Looked up from germline, CDR1 is MGHDK and CDR2 is SYGVNS. The CDR3 coding sequence is TGTGCCAGCAGTGAGGCACAGCAGACCCAGTACTTC. Translation: CASSEAQQTQYF.

The V and J genes are TRBV5-1 and TRBJ1-4, with D possibly matching TRBD1 (5 bases). Germline V gene data show CDR1 as SGHRS and CDR2 as YFSETQ. This CDR3 region has 14 residues. Trimming removed 4 bases from V and 5 bases from J, with 12 bases in between. The CDR3: CASSLDSTNEKLFF. The CDR3 coding sequence is TGCGCCAGCAGCCTAGACAGTACAAATGAAAAACTGTTTTTT.

The rearrangement joins TRBV6-2 or TRBV6-3 to TRBJ2-7; D is unclear. CDR1 is MNHEY and CDR2 is SVGEGT in the germline V gene. The germline V and J ends were trimmed by 6 bases and 7 bases, with 16 bases remaining between them. The CDR3 length is 13 residues. The CDR3 region is CASSATPPLEQYF. The CDR3 DNA follows: TGTGCCAGCAGCGCGACACCTCCCCTAGAGCAGTACTTC.

V usage is TRBV5-8 and J usage is TRBJ1-5; tentative D call: TRBD1 (5 bases). The length of the CDR3 is 14 residues. Trimming left V 6 bases short and J 7 bases short, with 17 bases between. Germline V gives CDR1 SGHTS, CDR2 YDEGEE. CDR3 amino acids: CASKRSGLNQPQHF. DNA of the CDR3: TGTGCCAGCAAACGGTCAGGGCTTAACCAGCCCCAGCATTTT.

This clone was seen more than once but under ten times. The CDR3 sequence is CASSVEGQGQPQHF. CDR3 bases: TGTGCCAGCAGCGTAGAAGGGCAGGGTCAGCCCCAGCATTTT. The chain is built from TRBV9 and TRBJ1-5; D may be TRBD1 (5 bases). V was cut by 0 bases and J by 6 bases, with 10 bases left in between. The CDR3 totals 14 residues. CDR1 and CDR2 from the germline V gene are SGDLS and YYNGEE.

The V gene is TRBV6-5, the J gene TRBJ2-2; perhaps TRBD1 as D (5 bases). With 7 bases removed from V and 5 bases from J, the gap between germline ends came to 14 bases. Germline CDR1 and CDR2: MNHEY and SVGAGI. The CDR3 is made up of 14 amino acids. CDR3 residues: CASTGIGETGELFF. DNA of the CDR3: TGTGCCAGCACGGGCATAGGGGAAACCGGGGAGCTGTTTTTT.

This clone was recorded a few times. V gene TRBV9 combines with J gene TRBJ2-7, with D unclear. This CDR3 is 15 amino acids long. Trimming shortened V by 7 bases and J by 4 bases, and 21 bases separated the two germline ends. Germline CDR1 SGDLS, CDR2 YYNGEE. The CDR3 spells CASAEPWWFWYEQYF. The CDR3 bases are TGTGCCAGCGCGGAACCCTGGTGGTTCTGGTACGAGCAGTACTTC.

This clone was observed a handful of times. The genes are TRBV5-4 and TRBJ2-1; maybe TRBD1 (6 bases). This CDR3 comprises 15 residues. V was shortened by 1 base and J by 4 bases, with 12 bases between the two germline ends. In germline, CDR1 is SGHNT, CDR2 YYREEE (reference sequence). DNA of the CDR3: TGTGCCAGCAGCTTGCAGGACAGAGGGTACAATGAGCAGTTCTTC. Translation gives CASSLQDRGYNEQFF.

This rearrangement joins TRBV5-6 to TRBJ1-6; D call uncertain. Germline CDR1 and CDR2: SGHDT and YYEEEE. This CDR3 comprises 14 residues. V was cut by 4 bases and J by 10 bases, with 15 bases left in between. The CDR3 nucleotides are TGTGCCAGCAGCCTTCAGAGGGTGGGGTCACCCCTCCACTTT. Encoded protein: CASSLQRVGSPLHF.

The count of this clone is one. This rearrangement joins TRBV19 to TRBJ1-3; perhaps TRBD1 as D (5 bases). The V gene lost 6 bases and the J gene lost 2 bases, with 14 bases spanning the gap. Looked up from germline, CDR1 is LNHDA and CDR2 is SQIVND (reference sequence). This CDR3 spans 15 amino acids. The CDR3 nucleotides are TGTGCCAGTAGCCCCGGCGCGGGGGCTGGAAACACCATATATTTT. Its protein product is CASSPGAGAGNTIYF.

The rearrangement uses TRBV4-3 and TRBJ1-2; 7 positions match TRBD1. Germline V gene lookup returns CDR1 LGHNA and CDR2 YSLEER. The junction had 10 bases not matched to a gene; V was cut back by 3 bases and J by 3 bases. The CDR3 extends over 16 amino acids. This chain's CDR3 is CASSHGGDREDYGYTF. The CDR3 nucleotides are TGCGCCAGCAGCCACGGGGGAGACAGGGAGGACTATGGCTACACCTTC.

This clone was counted a single time. The rearrangement joins TRBV7-2 to TRBJ1-1; D is perhaps TRBD1 (5 bases). V lost 2 bases, J lost 0 bases, and 16 bases lay in between. The CDR3 covers 17 residues. Germline-derived CDR1 and CDR2 are SGHTA and FQGNSA. In DNA form, the CDR3 reads TGTGCCAGCAGCTTATTAAGGGGTACAAACATGAACACTGAAGCTTTCTTT. It is translated as CASSLLRGTNMNTEAFF.

The gene calls are TRBV15 and TRBJ1-1; 9 bases align to TRBD1. Looked up from germline, CDR1 is LNHNV and CDR2 is YYDKDF (reference sequence). The junction had 3 bases not matched to a gene; V was cut back by 3 bases and J by 1 base. The CDR3 has 15 residues. The CDR3 here is CATSRPGQGNTEAFF. DNA for the CDR3: TGTGCCACCAGCAGGCCGGGACAGGGGAACACTGAAGCTTTCTTT.